In this sample, the clone carrying this T cell receptor beta chain turned up a few times. PCR amplification relied on 60 Vbeta primers (plus 13 Jbeta primers). Some clones are missing from TCRdb's copy, which holds only in-frame ones; the method was immunoSEQ multiplex PCR. The table has 150,000 to 160,000 clones, 65% to 75% seen once. This specimen belongs to a study of cytomegalovirus exposure and HLA in healthy donors. Germline lookup yields CDR1 SGHAT and CDR2 FQNNGV. This CDR3 is 18 amino acids long. V lost 4 bases and J lost 2, with 18 bases in between. The TCR originated in a man aged 25 to 40 in good health and CMV-seronegative. The chain has TRBV11-2 and TRBJ2-6; the D gene is possibly TRBD1 (6 bases). Sequencing was done on a sample of PBMCs. The CDR3 region has the DNA TGTGCCAGCAGCTCCAACCCCTGGGACAAGACTGGGGCCAACGTCCTGACTTTC. Translating gives CASSSNPWDKTGANVLTF.